This TCR beta chain appears in the sequencing data of a study of blood T cell repertoires in COVID-19. Looking at the study overall: The samples span acute and convalescent COVID-19 from the United States, Italy and Spain. T cells, B-cell-depleted T cells, or PBMCs provided the cDNA or gDNA that served as material.

Original processing notes: Using reference gene primer amplification, nucleated cell counts were estimated. Data came from immunoSEQ multiplex PCR; TCRdb stores just in-frame clones and leaves some out. V and J calls and clone size come straight from that table; D and trimming were deduced from the DNA. The repertoire includes roughly 99,000 clones, almost 85% of them detected once, and roughly 4.4% sits in the top ten. The CDR3 is 15 amino acids. Trimming stripped 0 bases from V and 3 bases from J, with 9 bases between. The germline V gene has CDR1 LGHNA and CDR2 YSLEER. The sequenced sample consisted of peripheral blood. The chain recombines TRBV4-3 with TRBJ2-1; D possibly corresponds to TRBD2 (6 bases). The source of this sequence is a human donor in a cohort sampled during active COVID-19. The CDR3 DNA follows: TGCGCCAGCAGCCAAGACAGGACTAACTACAATGAGCAGTTCTTC. This encodes CASSQDRTNYNEQFF.